This TCR beta chain was sequenced in a study of blood T cell repertoires in COVID-19. Produced via immunoSEQ multiplex PCR; TCRdb's table is partial and in-frame only. The data contain about 500,000 clones, approximately 90% of them seen just once; the ten biggest clones take up approximately 0.7%. V dropped 6 bases and J dropped 0 bases, with 8 bases sitting between them. The CDR3 consists of 13 residues. Germline CDR1 reads SNHLY; CDR2 reads FYNNEI. This chain uses TRBV2 with TRBJ1-2; D not certain. This TCR derives from a young woman who had recovered from COVID-19. The specimen was PBMCs or T cells enriched from blood (not recorded which). DNA for the CDR3: TGTGCCAGCAGGAGGGCGTCTAACTATGGCTACACCTTC. It specifies CASRRASNYGYTF.